The 30 T cell receptor beta chains listed next were all sequenced from one sample in a study of shared clonotypes between healthy human individuals. The method was immunoSEQ multiplex PCR; TCRdb's version includes in-frame clones alone and lacks a portion of them. The sample records about 500,000 clones, over 60% being singletons. Sequenced input: PBMCs. The receptors shown here come from a woman in her 40s in good health. Some clones in this sample may be carry-over from other donors' samples.

The rearrangement joins TRBV2 to TRBJ2-3, with 13 bases aligning to TRBD2. The CDR3 is 15 amino acids. Germline V gene sequence: CDR1 SNHLY, CDR2 FYNNEI. V was pared by 8 bases and J by 1 base, with 3 bases of the junction left unmatched. CDR3 protein: CASLGLAGGTDTQYF. The CDR3 region has the DNA TGTGCCAGCCTCGGACTAGCGGGAGGCACAGATACGCAGTATTTT.

The chain has TRBV6-4 and TRBJ2-7; no firm D call. CDR3 length equals 8 residues. Germline V gene data show CDR1 as MRHNA and CDR2 as SNTAGT. Trimming took off 8 bases at V and 6 bases at J, with 2 bases between the two ends. DNA for the CDR3: TGTGCCAGCCCCGAGCAGTACTTC. Protein product: CASPEQYF.

As regards this clone: A far bigger clonotype differs at one base, so this is likely a read error. Other nucleotide sequences from this sample produce the same CDR3. This sequence joins TRBV30 and TRBJ1-1; the D gene is possibly TRBD1 (6 bases). V lost 3 bases and J lost 8, with 13 bases in between. The CDR3 runs to 12 residues. Germline CDR1 GTSNPN, CDR2 SVGIG (reference sequence). The CDR3 nucleotides read TGTGCCTGGAGCGTCGGGGGCCTCGAAGCTTTCTTT. This codes for CAWSVGGLEAFF. Full variable domain (missing parts from reference TRBV30 and TRBJ1-1): SQTIHQWPATLVQPVGSPLSLECTVEGTSNPNLYWYRQAAGRGLQLLFYSVGIGQISSEVPQNLSASRPQDRQFILSSKKLLLSDSGFYLCAWSVGGLEAFFGQGTRLTVV.

The CDR3 protein is CATSARQGGYGYTF. For the CDR3, the DNA is TGTGCCACCAGCGCGAGACAGGGGGGCTATGGCTACACCTTC. The chain combines TRBV15 with TRBJ1-2; 9 bases fit TRBD1. The CDR3 contains 14 residues. Trimming cost V 5 bases and J 4 bases; bases outside gene matches: 5. Germline V CDR1 and CDR2: LNHNV, YYDKDF (reference sequence). The full variable domain, in which reference TRBV15 and TRBJ1-2 provide the parts outside the CDR3, is DAMVIQNPRYQVTQFGKPVTLSCSQTLNHNVMYWYQQKSSQAPKLLFHYYDKDFNNEADTPDNFQSRRPNTSFCFLDIRSPGLGDTAMYLCATSARQGGYGYTFGSGTRLTVV.

This clone was seen ten or more times. Other DNA variants within this sample encode the same CDR3. The gene calls are TRBV30 and TRBJ2-7; D gene ambiguous. This CDR3 region has 12 residues. Germline values: CDR1 GTSNPN, CDR2 SVGIG (reference sequence). V lost 2 bases and J lost 3, with 8 bases in between. The CDR3 sequence is CAWSSPFYEQYF. The DNA for the CDR3 is TGTGCCTGGAGTTCCCCCTTCTACGAGCAGTACTTC.

Of note for this clone: Given a far larger clone just one base away, this is likely a sequencing read error. The identical CDR3 is also encoded by other nucleotide sequences in the sample. The chain has TRBV30 and TRBJ2-2, with D possibly being TRBD2 (5 bases). Per germline, CDR1 GTSNPN and CDR2 SVGIG (reference sequence). The CDR3 has 15 amino acids. The V end was cut by 1 base, the J end by 3 bases, with 12 bases between. The CDR3 coding sequence is TGTGCCTGGAGTGGCAGCTCGCGGGACACCGGGGAGCTGTTTTTT. Its protein is CAWSGSSRDTGELFF.

Regarding this clone: A far larger clone is only one base removed, so a read error is likely. The V and J genes are TRBV7-2 and TRBJ2-3, with 14 bases that match TRBD2. This CDR3 spans 19 amino acids. Germline V gene data show CDR1 as SGHTA and CDR2 as FQGNSA. CDR3 residues: CASSSPGTSGRRSIDTQYF. CDR3 nucleotides: TGTGCCAGCAGCTCTCCCGGGACTAGCGGGAGACGAAGCATAGATACGCAGTATTTT.

The chain combines TRBV7-9 with TRBJ2-1, with TRBD1 matching 9 bases. The CDR3 has 16 residues. J was trimmed by 7 bases and V by 5 bases; bases with no gene match: 12. Per the germline V gene, CDR1 is SEHNR and CDR2 is FQNEAQ (reference sequence). The CDR3 sequence: CASSLVGDRVGNEQFF. The DNA for the CDR3 is TGTGCCAGCAGCCTCGTGGGGGACAGGGTAGGGAATGAGCAGTTCTTC.

This clone has only a few counts. The chain joins TRBV11-1 to TRBJ2-7, with D hard to call. The germline V gene encodes CDR1 SGHAT and CDR2 FQDESV (reference sequence). The CDR3 length is 13 residues. The germline V and J ends were trimmed by 1 base and 6 bases, with 10 bases remaining between them. DNA of the CDR3: TGTGCCAGCAGCTTAGTTCGGTGGACCGAGCAGTACTTC. This codes for CASSLVRWTEQYF.

This clone was detected only a few times. The J gene is TRBJ2-1, the V gene TRBV10-2; the match to TRBD2 covers 10 bases. V trimming: 5 bases; J trimming: 6 bases; junction bases outside the gene matches: 7. The CDR3 consists of 15 residues. CDR1 WSHSY and CDR2 SAAADI come from the germline V gene. CDR3 sequence reads: CASSSSSGSINEQFF. The CDR3 region has the DNA TGCGCCAGCAGTTCCTCTAGCGGGAGTATCAATGAGCAGTTCTTC.

Remarks on this clone: A read error is possible here, since a much larger clone lies one base away. The chain joins TRBV5-6 to TRBJ2-5; 7 bases fit TRBD2. Trimming took 4 bases from V and 4 from J; bases not matched to a gene: 10. The germline V gene has CDR1 SGHDT and CDR2 YYEEEE. This CDR3 region has 15 residues. CDR3 bases: TGTGCCAGCAGCGGCGGGGGACGGGGTTCAGAGACCCAGTACTTC. Translated: CASSGGGRGSETQYF.

With respect to this clone: It is likely a read error: a sequence one base away is far more abundant. The sample has other DNA sequences that encode this CDR3 too. V and J are TRBV29-1 and TRBJ1-2; D is unclear. Per germline, CDR1 SQVTM and CDR2 ANQGSEA. The CDR3 consists of 11 residues. Trimming stripped 1 base from V and 8 bases from J, with 8 bases between. The CDR3 DNA reads as TGCAGCGTTGAAGTCGAGCAGGGCTACACCTTC. It is translated as CSVEVEQGYTF.

About this clone: A far larger clone is only one base removed, so a read error is likely. The sample holds other DNA sequences that translate to the same CDR3. Here the CDR3 reads CASSLGAGQGFSGELFF. The CDR3 DNA is TGCGCCAGCAGCTTGGGTGCGGGACAGGGCTTTTCCGGGGAGCTGTTTTTT. V is TRBV5-1 and J is TRBJ2-2, with 9 bases aligning to TRBD1. CDR3 size: 17 residues. J gave up 6 bases and V 0 bases, and 9 bases lay outside the gene matches. Germline CDR1 and CDR2: SGHRS and YFSETQ.

This clone was observed at least ten times. The chain joins TRBV29-1 to TRBJ2-7; tentative D call: TRBD2 (6 bases). The CDR3 has 13 residues. Germline-derived CDR1 and CDR2 are SQVTM and ANQGSEA. The germline V and J ends were trimmed by 0 bases and 5 bases, with 11 bases remaining between them. The DNA of the CDR3 is TGCAGCGTTGAAGAGACTAGAGACAACGAGCAGTACTTC. This codes for CSVEETRDNEQYF.

The chain recombines TRBV5-1 with TRBJ2-2; D is ambiguous. Deletions cut 4 bases from V and 2 bases from J, with 6 bases between. The CDR3 is 13 residues long. Germline V gene data show CDR1 as SGHRS and CDR2 as YFSETQ. The CDR3 nucleotides read TGCGCCAGCAGCCCGGGCAACACCGGGGAGCTGTTTTTT. This codes for CASSPGNTGELFF.

The genes are TRBV6-4 and TRBJ2-2, with D possibly being TRBD1 or TRBD2 (5 bases each). Trimming took 5 bases from V and 1 from J, leaving 14 bases between them. Germline V gene sequence: CDR1 MRHNA, CDR2 SNTAGT. The CDR3 contains 16 residues. The CDR3 reads CASSRGVAENTGELFF. Here the CDR3 DNA reads TGTGCCAGCAGTAGAGGGGTCGCGGAGAACACCGGGGAGCTGTTTTTT.

A note on this clone: This likely reflects a read error, since a far larger clone is one base away. In the same sample, other DNA sequences code for this CDR3. In DNA form, the CDR3 reads TGTGCCAGCAGTTTCCTCCGCTACTCACCCTACGAGCAGTGCTTC. Translating gives CASSFLRYSPYEQCF. The chain has TRBV7-8 and TRBJ2-7; D unclear. The CDR3 is 15 amino acids. The germline V gene encodes CDR1 SGHVS and CDR2 FQNEAQ.

The chain is built from TRBV7-9 and TRBJ1-2; TRBD1 might be the D (5 bases). V gave up 3 bases and J gave up 2 bases, with 10 bases separating them. Germline V CDR1 and CDR2: SEHNR, FQNEAQ (reference sequence). The CDR3 is made up of 14 amino acids. CDR3 DNA: TGTGCCAGCAGCTTCGGGACTTCCAACTATGGCTACACCTTC. It encodes CASSFGTSNYGYTF.

Turning to this clone: One base separates it from a far larger clone, so it is likely a read error. This CDR3 is also generated by other DNA sequences in the sample. The gene calls are TRBV7-3 and TRBJ2-3; D tentatively fits TRBD1 or TRBD2 (5 bases each). Germline V gene lookup returns CDR1 SGHTA and CDR2 FQGTGA. The CDR3 covers 13 residues. The CDR3 DNA follows: TGTGCCAGCAGCTGGGGACGCACTGATACGCAGTATTTT. Its translation is CASSWGRTDTQYF. The complete variable domain, with remaining parts taken from reference TRBV7-3 and TRBJ2-3, reads GAGVSQTPSNKVTEKGKYVELRCDPISGHTALYWYRQSLGQGPEFLIYFQGTGAADDSGLPNDRFFAVRPEGSVSTLKIQRTERGDSAVYLCASSWGRTDTQYFGPGTRLTVL.

To note about this clone: With only one base between it and a far larger clone, this is likely a read error. Given the absence of the conserved phenylalanine or tryptophan at the CDR3 end, a read error is likely. The chain employs TRBV29-1 and TRBJ2-2; 12 bases match TRBD1. CDR3 length: 14 residues. Trimming at V came to 7 bases and at J to 4 bases, leaving 4 bases not matched to a gene. Germline CDR1 is SQVTM and CDR2 is ANQGSEA. CDR3 coding DNA: TGCAGCGGAGGGGACAGGGGGCCCACCGGGGAGCTGTTTCTT. This encodes CSGGDRGPTGELFL.

The gene calls are TRBV19 and TRBJ2-7, with 10 bases lining up with TRBD2. Germline V gene sequence: CDR1 LNHDA, CDR2 SQIVND (reference sequence). The CDR3 totals 13 residues. The V segment lost 8 bases and the J segment 3 bases; nucleotides outside the gene matches: 4. CDR3 sequence (DNA): TGTGCCAGTCAGCGGGAGGGCCACTACGAGCAGTACTTC. Encoded protein: CASQREGHYEQYF.

The J gene is TRBJ1-5, the V gene TRBV5-5; D perhaps matches TRBD1 (5 bases). Per the germline V gene, CDR1 is SGHKS and CDR2 is YYEKEE (reference sequence). Trimming shortened V by 0 bases and J by 6 bases, and 13 bases separated the two germline ends. This CDR3 has 15 amino acids. CDR3 region: CASSLATGGGQPQHF. For the CDR3, the DNA is TGTGCCAGCAGCTTGGCGACCGGGGGTGGTCAGCCCCAGCATTTT.

This chain links TRBV10-3 with TRBJ2-1, with D perhaps given as TRBD1 or TRBD2 (7 bases each). With 5 bases removed from V and 6 bases from J, the gap between germline ends came to 14 bases. Germline CDR1 and CDR2: ENHRY and SYGVKD. The CDR3 consists of 14 residues. The CDR3 nucleotides are TGTGCCATCAGTCCAGGGGGAGGGGGCAATGAGCAGTTCTTC. Translation: CAISPGGGGNEQFF.

The chain joins TRBV28 to TRBJ1-1; 9 nucleotides align to TRBD1. Germline CDR1 reads MDHEN; CDR2 reads SYDVKM. The CDR3 loop spans 16 amino acids. V trimming: 1 base; J trimming: 2 bases; junction bases outside the gene matches: 5. CDR3 sequence (DNA): TGTGCCAGCAGTTTATTTGGGACAGGGATCAACACTGAAGCTTTCTTT. It encodes CASSLFGTGINTEAFF.

The V and J genes are TRBV7-9 and TRBJ2-7, with D maybe TRBD1 (6 bases). Germline V CDR1 and CDR2: SEHNR, FQNEAQ (reference sequence). Trimming took 5 bases from V and 1 from J, leaving 18 bases between them. The CDR3 covers 16 residues. CDR3 sequence: CASSPALGRGSYEQYF. CDR3 DNA sequence: TGTGCCAGCAGCCCCGCGTTAGGCAGGGGATCCTACGAGCAGTACTTC.

This clone was found a few times. The V call is TRBV6-5, the J call TRBJ2-7; 8 positions match TRBD1. CDR3 length equals 15 residues. J gave up 6 bases and V 4 bases, and 11 bases lay outside the gene matches. From germline, CDR1 is MNHEY and CDR2 SVGAGI. CDR3 sequence reads: CASSSSPGQVTEQYF. In nucleotides, the CDR3 is TGTGCCAGCAGTTCATCGCCGGGACAGGTTACCGAGCAGTACTTC.

DNA of the CDR3: TGTGCCAGCAGTTTCAACGACTATGAGGCGCAGTATTTT. It yields the protein CASSFNDYEAQYF. The chain joins TRBV27 to TRBJ2-3; weak D call: TRBD2 (5 bases). Trimming removed 3 bases from V and 10 bases from J, with 14 bases in between. There are 13 residues in the CDR3. From germline, CDR1 is MNHEY and CDR2 SMNVEV (reference sequence).

V gene TRBV7-3 combines with J gene TRBJ2-3; 8 bases map to TRBD2. Losses at the gene ends were 5 bases for V and 3 bases for J; bases not matched to a gene: 4. This CDR3 has 14 residues. Germline V gene sequence: CDR1 SGHTA, CDR2 FQGTGA. CDR3 loop: CASSPGGGTDTQYF. The CDR3 nucleotides are TGTGCCAGCAGCCCCGGGGGGGGTACAGATACGCAGTATTTT.

The chain employs TRBV27 and TRBJ2-1; perhaps TRBD2 as D (6 bases). Trimming removed 6 bases from V and 1 base from J, with 10 bases in between. The length of the CDR3 is 14 residues. The germline CDR1 and CDR2 sequences are MNHEY and SMNVEV (reference sequence). Here the CDR3 DNA reads TGTGCCAGCAGAATCGGGAGTTCCTACAATGAGCAGTTCTTC. Amino acids: CASRIGSSYNEQFF.

The gene calls are TRBV7-9 and TRBJ2-7; D tentatively reads TRBD1 or TRBD2 (5 bases each). CDR3 length: 13 residues. The germline V and J ends were trimmed by 10 bases and 1 base, with 14 bases remaining between them. Germline V gene sequence: CDR1 SEHNR, CDR2 FQNEAQ (reference sequence). The CDR3 DNA reads as TGTGCCACCCAAATGGGGGAATCCTACGAGCAGTACTTC. This codes for CATQMGESYEQYF.